Listed here are 19 T cell receptor beta chains from one sample, sequenced in a study of cytomegalovirus exposure and HLA in healthy donors. Primers: 60 Vbeta forward and 13 Jbeta reverse. The table came from immunoSEQ multiplex PCR; TCRdb's copy has only in-frame clones and leaves some out. The data contain approximately 110,000 clones, 74% of them singletons. The sequenced material came from PBMCs. The receptors shown here come from a woman aged 40 to 50 in good health and CMV-seropositive.

This chain joins TRBV5-4 and TRBJ1-3; 8 nucleotides agree with TRBD1. The CDR3 runs to 17 residues. The V segment lost 4 bases and the J segment 0 bases; nucleotides outside the gene matches: 9. Germline V gene lookup returns CDR1 SGHNT and CDR2 YYREEE (reference sequence). The CDR3 is CASSDSTGVNSGNTIYF. The DNA of the CDR3 is TGTGCCAGCAGCGATTCGACAGGGGTAAACTCTGGAAACACCATATATTTT.

This clone was counted between two and nine times. The chain recombines TRBV27 with TRBJ1-4, with TRBD1 matching 12 bases. Germline V gene lookup returns CDR1 MNHEY and CDR2 SMNVEV (reference sequence). The V segment lost 5 bases and the J segment 4 bases; nucleotides outside the gene matches: 11. The CDR3 extends over 18 amino acids. The CDR3 DNA sequence: TGTGCCAGCAGTCCGTCCCGGGACAGGGGGCGATATAATGAAAAACTGTTTTTT. Translating it yields CASSPSRDRGRYNEKLFF.

The rearrangement joins TRBV11-3 to TRBJ2-7; perhaps TRBD2 as D (6 bases). Trimming cost V 5 bases and J 6 bases, with 17 bases left between them. The length of the CDR3 is 14 residues. CDR1 is SGHNT, CDR2 YENEEA, per germline. CDR3 residues: CASSPLLGGGEQYF. The CDR3 nucleotides are TGTGCCAGCAGCCCTCTATTGGGGGGAGGCGAGCAGTACTTC.

This clone was counted between two and nine times. The chain combines TRBV9 with TRBJ1-2; D gene ambiguous. V was clipped by 0 bases and J by 2 bases, with 5 bases between them. The CDR3 is made up of 13 amino acids. Germline V CDR1 and CDR2: SGDLS, YYNGEE. The chain's CDR3 is CASSVAGNYGYTF. DNA for the CDR3: TGTGCCAGCAGCGTAGCGGGGAACTATGGCTACACCTTC.

The V gene is TRBV5-1, the J gene TRBJ1-6; tentative D call: TRBD1 (6 bases). The CDR3 is 21 amino acids. Trimming cost V 1 base and J 5 bases, with 28 bases left between them. The germline V gene has CDR1 SGHRS and CDR2 YFSETQ. CDR3 coding DNA: TGCGCCAGCAGCTTGAAGTTCCTGGGGCAGGGGATTTTATGGGATAATTCACCCCTCCACTTT. This gives the protein CASSLKFLGQGILWDNSPLHF.

This clone was recorded once. The chain couples TRBV5-6 to TRBJ1-1, with TRBD1 matching over 7 bases. The CDR3 is 14 residues long. Trimming removed 4 bases from V and 1 base from J; junction bases left unmatched: 4. Looked up from germline, CDR1 is SGHDT and CDR2 is YYEEEE. The CDR3 reads CASSRGPQNTEAFF. As DNA, the CDR3 is TGTGCCAGCAGCAGGGGGCCTCAGAACACTGAAGCTTTCTTT. The full variable domain, with the rest looked up from reference TRBV5-6 and TRBJ1-1, is DAGVTQSPTHLIKTRGQQVTLRCSPKSGHDTVSWYQQALGQGPQFIFQYYEEEERQRGNFPDRFSGHQFPNYSSELNVNALLLGDSALYLCASSRGPQNTEAFFGQGTRLTVV.

This chain uses TRBV25-1 with TRBJ2-7, with 8 bases identical to TRBD2. CDR1 is MGHDK, CDR2 SYGVNS, per germline. The junction had 2 bases not matched to a gene; V was cut back by 3 bases and J by 1 base. This CDR3 contains 14 residues. This chain's CDR3 is CASSDSGGSYEQYF. CDR3 nucleotide sequence: TGTGCCAGCAGTGACAGCGGGGGATCCTACGAGCAGTACTTC.

The chain employs TRBV29-1 and TRBJ2-1, with D unclear. Trimming took off 1 base at V and 3 bases at J, with 13 bases between the two ends. Germline V gene lookup returns CDR1 SQVTM and CDR2 ANQGSEA. This CDR3 has 15 amino acids. The CDR3 sequence: CSVEVGGAGYNEQFF. In DNA form, the CDR3 reads TGCAGCGTTGAAGTTGGCGGAGCCGGCTACAATGAGCAGTTCTTC.

With regard to this clone: Germline is not matched at one junction end, which may reflect a read error. The chain joins TRBV7-9 to TRBJ1-1; tentatively, D is TRBD1 (5 bases). Germline V gene data show CDR1 as SEHNR and CDR2 as FQNEAQ (reference sequence). CDR3 length: 17 residues. CDR3 residues: CSSSSSRGGSSNTEAFF. DNA for the CDR3: TGTTCCAGCAGCTCCTCCCGGGGGGGGAGCTCGAACACTGAAGCTTTCTTT. The variable domain in full, completed from reference TRBV7-9 and TRBJ1-1, reads DTGVSQNPRHKITKRGQNVTFRCDPISEHNRLYWYRQTLGQGPEFLTYFQNEAQLEKSRLLSDRFSAERPKGSFSTLEIQRTEQGDSAMYLCSSSSSRGGSSNTEAFFGQGTRLTVV.

This clone came up once. This chain links TRBV11-1 with TRBJ2-2; TRBD1 matches at 8 bases. Germline lookup yields CDR1 SGHAT and CDR2 FQDESV (reference sequence). Unmatched junction bases numbered 5, after V lost 4 bases and J lost 4 bases. This CDR3 spans 15 amino acids. The CDR3 bases are TGTGCCAGCAGCTCGCAGGGGGCCGGCACCGGGGAGCTGTTTTTT. Residues: CASSSQGAGTGELFF. Full variable domain (remainder filled in from reference TRBV11-1 and TRBJ2-2): EAEVAQSPRYKITEKSQAVAFWCDPISGHATLYWYRQILGQGPELLVQFQDESVVDDSQLPKDRFSAERLKGVDSTLKIQPAELGDSAMYLCASSSQGAGTGELFFGEGSRLTVL.

The chain recombines TRBV21-1 with TRBJ2-7; the table gives TRBD1 as D, unverified against the DNA. TRBV21-1 corresponds to a pseudogene. This CDR3 is built from 15 residues. This CDR3 is CASSKSFRQSYEQYF. The CDR3 DNA reads as TGTGCCAGCAGCAAATCTTTTCGACAGTCCTACGAGCAGTACTTC.

This clone was seen once. The V gene is TRBV29-1, the J gene TRBJ2-5, with D possibly TRBD2 on 8 matching bases. The CDR3 covers 14 residues. Germline CDR1 is SQVTM and CDR2 is ANQGSEA. V lost 4 bases and J lost 2, with 14 bases in between. The CDR3 DNA reads as TGCAGCGTTGTAGGGGGCGGGAGGCAAGAGACCCAGTACTTC. It encodes CSVVGGGRQETQYF.

The DNA for the CDR3 is TGCGCCAGCAGCTTGGGGGGGCGCACAGATACGCAGTATTTT. Its translation is CASSLGGRTDTQYF. The chain uses TRBV5-1 and TRBJ2-3, with TRBD1 as a possible D gene (6 bases). This CDR3 region has 14 residues. The germline V and J ends were trimmed by 0 bases and 1 base, with 6 bases remaining between them. Germline V lookup: CDR1 SGHRS, CDR2 YFSETQ.

This chain links TRBV5-1 with TRBJ2-3, with 9 bases identical to TRBD2. Losses at the gene ends were 4 bases for V and 1 base for J; bases not matched to a gene: 19. Germline-derived CDR1 and CDR2 are SGHRS and YFSETQ. The CDR3 covers 20 residues. CDR3 protein: CASSRSGLAGLNRGTDTQYF. CDR3 in DNA: TGCGCCAGCAGCCGCTCGGGACTAGCTGGACTGAACAGGGGCACAGATACGCAGTATTTT. Together with reference TRBV5-1 and TRBJ2-3, the CDR3 gives the full variable domain: KAGVTQTPRYLIKTRGQQVTLSCSPISGHRSVSWYQQTPGQGLQFLFEYFSETQRNKGNFPGRFSGRQFSNSRSEMNVSTLELGDSALYLCASSRSGLAGLNRGTDTQYFGPGTRLTVL.

The chain uses TRBV18 and TRBJ1-5; unclear D gene. Germline CDR1 is KGHSH and CDR2 is LQKENI. Trimming stripped 4 bases from V and 0 bases from J, with 10 bases between. CDR3 length: 15 amino acids. DNA of the CDR3: TGTGCCAGCTCACGCTCAACAGATAGCAATCAGCCCCAGCATTTT. Translation: CASSRSTDSNQPQHF.

The J gene is TRBJ2-3, the V gene TRBV5-6, with D unclear. The CDR3 is made up of 13 amino acids. Germline V lookup: CDR1 SGHDT, CDR2 YYEEEE. The V end was cut by 5 bases, the J end by 2 bases, with 9 bases between. This chain's CDR3 is CASSSTLTDTQYF. CDR3 DNA: TGTGCCAGCAGTTCGACTCTCACAGATACGCAGTATTTT.

Concerning this clone itself: Additional DNA sequences in this sample encode the identical CDR3. The J gene is TRBJ2-3, the V gene TRBV18; D uncertain. Trimming removed 3 bases from V and 0 bases from J, with 4 bases in between. Germline loops: CDR1 KGHSH, CDR2 LQKENI. This CDR3 region has 13 residues. CDR3 nucleotides: TGTGCCAGCTCACCGTCTAGCACAGATACGCAGTATTTT. Residues: CASSPSSTDTQYF.

The chain carries TRBV9 and TRBJ2-3, with 10 bases fitting TRBD2. The V segment lost 5 bases and the J segment 1 base; nucleotides outside the gene matches: 10. CDR3 size: 17 residues. The germline gives CDR1 SGDLS, CDR2 YYNGEE. The CDR3 loop reads CASSTTPGTSGTDTQYF. CDR3 DNA: TGTGCCAGCAGTACCACCCCCGGGACTAGCGGCACAGATACGCAGTATTTT.

The V call is TRBV7-3, the J call TRBJ1-5; TRBD1 matches 9 bases. The CDR3 has 20 amino acids. Trimming took 4 bases from V and 4 from J; bases not matched to a gene: 20. CDR1 is SGHTA, CDR2 FQGTGA, per germline. DNA for the CDR3: TGTGCCAGCAGCTCACTCCCGCCCCCTAGTTCGACAGGGGGGAATCAGCCCCAGCATTTT. This codes for CASSSLPPPSSTGGNQPQHF.